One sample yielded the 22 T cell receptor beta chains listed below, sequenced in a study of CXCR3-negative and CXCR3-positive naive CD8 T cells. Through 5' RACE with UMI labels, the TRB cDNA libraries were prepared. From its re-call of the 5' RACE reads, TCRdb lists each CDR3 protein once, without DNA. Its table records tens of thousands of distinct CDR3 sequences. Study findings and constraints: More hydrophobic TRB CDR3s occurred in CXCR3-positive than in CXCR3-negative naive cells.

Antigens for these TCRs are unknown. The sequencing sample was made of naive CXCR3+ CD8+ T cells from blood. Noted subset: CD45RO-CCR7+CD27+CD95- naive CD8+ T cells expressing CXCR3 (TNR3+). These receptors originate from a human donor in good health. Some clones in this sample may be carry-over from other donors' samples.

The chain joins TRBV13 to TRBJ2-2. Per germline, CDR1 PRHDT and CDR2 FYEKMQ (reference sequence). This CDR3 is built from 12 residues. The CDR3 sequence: CASSLGQRELFF.

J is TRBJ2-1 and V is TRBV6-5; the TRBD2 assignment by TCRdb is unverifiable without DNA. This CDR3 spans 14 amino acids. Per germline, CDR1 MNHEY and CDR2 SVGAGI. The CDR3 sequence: CASSYSGSGNEQFF.

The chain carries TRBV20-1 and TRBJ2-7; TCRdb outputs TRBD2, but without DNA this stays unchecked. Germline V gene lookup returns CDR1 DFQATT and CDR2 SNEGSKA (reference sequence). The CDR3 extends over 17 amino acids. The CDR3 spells CSARDSLDSGAPYEQYF.

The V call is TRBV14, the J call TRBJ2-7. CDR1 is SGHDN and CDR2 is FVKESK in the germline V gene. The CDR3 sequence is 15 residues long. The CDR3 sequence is CASSQDLGRLDEQYF.

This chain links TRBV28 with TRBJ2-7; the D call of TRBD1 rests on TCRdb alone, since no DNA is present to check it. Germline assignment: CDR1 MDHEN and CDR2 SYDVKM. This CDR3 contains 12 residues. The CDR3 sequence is CASQQTGREQYF. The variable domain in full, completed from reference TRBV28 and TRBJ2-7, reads DVKVTQSSRYLVKRTGEKVFLECVQDMDHENMFWYRQDPGLGLRLIYFSYDVKMKEKGDIPEGYSVSREKKERFSLILESASTNQTSMYLCASQQTGREQYFGPGTRLTVT.

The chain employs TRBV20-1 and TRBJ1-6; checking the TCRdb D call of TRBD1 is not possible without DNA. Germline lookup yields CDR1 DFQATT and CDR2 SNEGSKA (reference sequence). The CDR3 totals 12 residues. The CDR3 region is CSADRAPFPLHF.

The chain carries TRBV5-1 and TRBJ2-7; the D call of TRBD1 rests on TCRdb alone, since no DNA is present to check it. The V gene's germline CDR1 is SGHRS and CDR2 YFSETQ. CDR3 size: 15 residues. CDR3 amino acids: CASSLTGNPNYEQYF.

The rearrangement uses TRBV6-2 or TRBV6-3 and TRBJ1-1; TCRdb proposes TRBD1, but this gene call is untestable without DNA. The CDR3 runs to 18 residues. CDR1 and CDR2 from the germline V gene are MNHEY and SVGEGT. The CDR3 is CASSRVLQGPWRNTEAFF.

CDR3 residues: CASSLDGEEVEAFF. V gene TRBV5-1 combines with J gene TRBJ1-1. The CDR3 has 14 residues. The V gene's germline CDR1 is SGHRS and CDR2 YFSETQ.

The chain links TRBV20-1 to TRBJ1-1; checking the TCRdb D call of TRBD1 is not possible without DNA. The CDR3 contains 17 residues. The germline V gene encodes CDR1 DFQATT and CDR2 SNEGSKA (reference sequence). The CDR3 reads CSATNPGDREMNTEAFF.

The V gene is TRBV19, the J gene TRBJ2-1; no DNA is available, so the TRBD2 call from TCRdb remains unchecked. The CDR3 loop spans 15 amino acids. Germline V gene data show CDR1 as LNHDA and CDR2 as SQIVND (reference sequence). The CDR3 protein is CASTPGTRGNNEQFF.

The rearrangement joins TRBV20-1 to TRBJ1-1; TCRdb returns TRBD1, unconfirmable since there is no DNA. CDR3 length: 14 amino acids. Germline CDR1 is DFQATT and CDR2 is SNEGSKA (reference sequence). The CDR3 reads CRGGTEKNLPEAFF.

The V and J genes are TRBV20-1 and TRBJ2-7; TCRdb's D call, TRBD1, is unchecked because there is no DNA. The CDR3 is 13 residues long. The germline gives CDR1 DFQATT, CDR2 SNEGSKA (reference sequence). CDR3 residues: CSARAGFVDEQYF.

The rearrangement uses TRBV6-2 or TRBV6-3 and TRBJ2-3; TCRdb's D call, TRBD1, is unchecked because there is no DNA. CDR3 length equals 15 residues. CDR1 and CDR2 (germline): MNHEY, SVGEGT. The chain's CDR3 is CASSYQGSWTDTQYF.

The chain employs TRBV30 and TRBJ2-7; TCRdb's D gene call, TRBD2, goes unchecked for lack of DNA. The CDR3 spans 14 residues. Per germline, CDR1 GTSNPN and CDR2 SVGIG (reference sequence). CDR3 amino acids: CAWRASGSFDEQYF.

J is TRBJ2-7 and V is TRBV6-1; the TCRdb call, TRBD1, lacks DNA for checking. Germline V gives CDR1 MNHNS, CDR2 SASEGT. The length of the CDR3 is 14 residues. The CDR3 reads CASSEQGASDEQYF.

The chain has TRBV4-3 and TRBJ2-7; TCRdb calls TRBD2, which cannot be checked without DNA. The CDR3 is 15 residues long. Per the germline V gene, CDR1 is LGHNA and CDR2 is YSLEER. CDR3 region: CASSQDGTSGGEQYF.

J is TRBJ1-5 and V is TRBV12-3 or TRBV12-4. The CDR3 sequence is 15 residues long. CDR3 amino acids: CASSLGGYSNQPQHF.

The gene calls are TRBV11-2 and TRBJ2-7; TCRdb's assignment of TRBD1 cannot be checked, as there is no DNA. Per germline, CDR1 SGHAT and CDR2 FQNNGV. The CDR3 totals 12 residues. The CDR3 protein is CASSLGDDEQYF.

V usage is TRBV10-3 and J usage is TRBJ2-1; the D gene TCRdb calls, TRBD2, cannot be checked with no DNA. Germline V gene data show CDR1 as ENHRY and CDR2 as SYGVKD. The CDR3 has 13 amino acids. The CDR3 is CAISQLWRDEQFF.

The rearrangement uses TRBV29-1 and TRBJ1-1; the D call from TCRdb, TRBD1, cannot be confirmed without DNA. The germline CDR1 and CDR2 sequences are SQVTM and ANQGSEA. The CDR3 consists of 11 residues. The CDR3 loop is CSGLLQAEAFF.

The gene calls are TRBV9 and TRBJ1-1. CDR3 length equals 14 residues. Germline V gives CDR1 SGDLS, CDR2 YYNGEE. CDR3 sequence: CASSPQPAGGVAFF.